The 25 T cell receptor beta chains listed next were all sequenced from one sample in a study of beta chain features in type 1 diabetes. Every bit of the isolated RNA underwent reverse transcription, so sequencing read expressed TCRB transcripts. Some clones are missing from TCRdb's copy, which holds only in-frame ones; the method was immunoSEQ multiplex PCR. The sample records 360,000 or so clones, 15% to 20% being singletons. Sequenced: naive CD4+ T cells from blood. These receptors were collected from a woman aged 18-29 years in good health.

This clone was seen a single time. This rearrangement joins TRBV7-8 to TRBJ2-7; 11 bases are a match to TRBD2. The germline V gene encodes CDR1 SGHVS and CDR2 FQNEAQ. CDR3 length: 16 amino acids. After removal of 5 bases from V and 0 bases from J, the junction contained 6 bases not matched to a gene. CDR3 amino acids: CASSPGLAGSSYEQYF. The DNA of the CDR3 is TGTGCCAGCAGCCCTGGACTAGCGGGCTCCTCCTACGAGCAGTACTTC.

The genes are TRBV14 and TRBJ2-7; 8 bases match TRBD2. The CDR3 totals 15 residues. Germline-derived CDR1 and CDR2 are SGHDN and FVKESK. The ends lost 2 bases at V and 2 bases at J; junction bases unmatched: 5. DNA of the CDR3: TGTGCCAGCAGCCAAAGAGCGGGAGTCGCCTACGAGCAGTACTTC. Translating gives CASSQRAGVAYEQYF. The whole variable domain, remainder taken from reference TRBV14 and TRBJ2-7, is EAGVTQFPSHSVIEKGQTVTLRCDPISGHDNLYWYRRVMGKEIKFLLHFVKESKQDESGMPNNRFLAERTGGTYSTLKVQPAELEDSGVYFCASSQRAGVAYEQYFGPGTRLTVT.

The chain links TRBV19 to TRBJ2-1; D gene uncertain. The V end was cut by 5 bases, the J end by 3 bases, with 8 bases between. Germline V gene lookup returns CDR1 LNHDA and CDR2 SQIVND (reference sequence). There are 13 residues in the CDR3. CDR3 loop: CASSLGFYNEQFF. The CDR3 DNA reads as TGTGCCAGTAGTCTGGGCTTCTACAATGAGCAGTTCTTC.

The V call is TRBV18, the J call TRBJ2-7, with 9 bases lining up with TRBD2. The CDR3 is made up of 16 amino acids. The V segment lost 4 bases and the J segment 2 bases; nucleotides outside the gene matches: 9. In germline, CDR1 is KGHSH, CDR2 LQKENI. In nucleotides, the CDR3 is TGTGCCAGCTCACTACTTAGCGGGAGAAGCGCCTACGAGCAGTACTTC. Translation gives CASSLLSGRSAYEQYF.

CDR3 amino acids: CASSSPDQETQYF. The CDR3 nucleotides are TGTGCCAGCAGCTCTCCGGACCAAGAGACCCAGTACTTC. J is TRBJ2-5 and V is TRBV7-6; D gene uncertain. Between the trimmed V and J ends, which lost 4 bases and 0 bases, there was a span of 6 bases. Per the germline V gene, CDR1 is SGHVS and CDR2 is FNYEAQ. The CDR3 has 13 residues.

CDR3 in amino acids: CASRSVTAADEQYF. The DNA of the CDR3 is TGCGCCAGCAGATCTGTGACCGCGGCCGACGAGCAGTACTTC. The chain employs TRBV4-1 and TRBJ2-7; D is unresolved. In germline, CDR1 is MGHRA, CDR2 YSYEKL. Deletions cut 6 bases from V and 5 bases from J, with 17 bases between. This CDR3 region has 14 residues.

With respect to this clone: An end of the junction differs from the germline gene, which may be a read error. The gene calls are TRBV4-1 and TRBJ2-1, with D possibly being TRBD2 (7 bases). The CDR3 consists of 17 residues. Germline assignment: CDR1 MGHRA and CDR2 YSYEKL. The CDR3 loop reads CASTQSAGAVTYNEQFF. Here the CDR3 DNA reads TGCGCCAGCACCCAAAGCGCGGGGGCGGTAACCTACAATGAGCAGTTCTTC.

About this clone itself: Other DNA sequences in this specimen translate into the identical CDR3. In nucleotides, the CDR3 is TGCGCCAGCAGCTTGGGCACAGGGGTCTACGAGCAGTACTTC. This translates into CASSLGTGVYEQYF. J is TRBJ2-7 and V is TRBV5-1; 7 bases align to TRBD1. The CDR3 loop spans 14 amino acids. Germline V lookup: CDR1 SGHRS, CDR2 YFSETQ. J gave up 3 bases and V 0 bases, and 3 bases lay outside the gene matches. The whole variable domain, remainder taken from reference TRBV5-1 and TRBJ2-7, is KAGVTQTPRYLIKTRGQQVTLSCSPISGHRSVSWYQQTPGQGLQFLFEYFSETQRNKGNFPGRFSGRQFSNSRSEMNVSTLELGDSALYLCASSLGTGVYEQYFGPGTRLTVT.

This clone showed up just a few times. The CDR3 coding sequence is TGTGCCAGCGGCGGGGGGGCCGGAGAGACCCAGTACTTC. This encodes CASGGGAGETQYF. The J gene is TRBJ2-5, the V gene TRBV11-3; 9 nucleotides line up with TRBD2. The CDR3 is 13 amino acids. Germline V gene lookup returns CDR1 SGHNT and CDR2 YENEEA. Trimming took 8 bases from V and 4 from J; bases not matched to a gene: 5. Complete variable domain (other parts from reference TRBV11-3 and TRBJ2-5): EAGVVQSPRYKIIEKKQPVAFWCNPISGHNTLYWYLQNLGQGPELLIRYENEEAVDDSQLPKDRFSAERLKGVDSTLKIQPAELGDSAVYLCASGGGAGETQYFGPGTRLLVL.

V gene TRBV5-1 combines with J gene TRBJ2-1; TRBD2 matches at 11 bases. Germline loops: CDR1 SGHRS, CDR2 YFSETQ. The CDR3 consists of 15 residues. Trimming removed 2 bases from V and 8 bases from J; junction bases left unmatched: 6. This CDR3 reads CASSLTSGSPHEQFF. CDR3 coding DNA: TGCGCCAGCAGCTTAACTAGCGGGAGTCCCCATGAGCAGTTCTTC.

The table lists this clone with a few counts. This chain uses TRBV27 with TRBJ2-7; D possibly corresponds to TRBD1 (5 bases). Trimming took off 2 bases at V and 3 bases at J, with 14 bases between the two ends. The CDR3 is 15 residues long. Germline CDR1 and CDR2: MNHEY and SMNVEV (reference sequence). The CDR3 nucleotides read TGTGCCAGCAGTTTAGGATTACAGGCCGTCTACGAGCAGTACTTC. Translating gives CASSLGLQAVYEQYF.

The gene calls are TRBV30 and TRBJ2-5; TRBD1 might be the D (6 bases). The V gene's germline CDR1 is GTSNPN and CDR2 SVGIG (reference sequence). V shed 6 bases and J shed 5 bases, with 25 bases lying between them. The CDR3 runs to 16 residues. The CDR3 protein is CACQTGPRGRGETQYF. CDR3 DNA sequence: TGTGCCTGTCAAACAGGGCCCCGGGGCCGTGGGGAGACCCAGTACTTC.

This clone has only one observation. The V call is TRBV29-1, the J call TRBJ1-2, with 12 bases that match TRBD1. Germline CDR1 and CDR2: SQVTM and ANQGSEA. There are 15 residues in the CDR3. V was pared by 6 bases and J by 1 base, with 6 bases of the junction left unmatched. The CDR3 reads CSVDRDRGRNYGYTF. The CDR3 coding sequence is TGCAGCGTCGACCGGGACAGGGGGCGTAACTATGGCTACACCTTC.

The rearrangement joins TRBV18 to TRBJ2-7; D uncertain. V gave up 5 bases and J gave up 7 bases, with 12 bases separating them. The length of the CDR3 is 12 residues. Germline assignment: CDR1 KGHSH and CDR2 LQKENI. CDR3 sequence: CASSFATGEQYF. The CDR3 bases are TGTGCCAGCTCATTTGCGACTGGGGAGCAGTACTTC.

This clone showed up just a few times. The V call is TRBV30, the J call TRBJ2-1; a weak D match, TRBD2 (5 bases). The CDR3 extends over 13 amino acids. The ends were cut back, 0 bases at V and 7 bases at J, with 10 bases in the middle. Looked up from germline, CDR1 is GTSNPN and CDR2 is SVGIG (reference sequence). The CDR3: CAWSVSRGNEQFF. As DNA, the CDR3 is TGTGCCTGGAGTGTAAGCCGAGGGAATGAGCAGTTCTTC.

Only a few counts were recorded for this clone. The chain couples TRBV5-1 to TRBJ2-1; the match to TRBD2 covers 11 bases. With V trimmed by 2 bases and J by 0 bases, 10 bases remained unmatched. Germline CDR1 SGHRS, CDR2 YFSETQ. The CDR3 covers 19 residues. The CDR3 region is CASSFPTTSGASSYNEQFF. For the CDR3, the DNA is TGCGCCAGCAGCTTTCCAACGACTAGCGGGGCTAGCTCCTACAATGAGCAGTTCTTC.

This clone was counted a few times. The V gene is TRBV20-1, the J gene TRBJ2-7, with D unresolved. The germline V and J ends were trimmed by 6 bases and 3 bases, with 9 bases remaining between them. Germline loops: CDR1 DFQATT, CDR2 SNEGSKA (reference sequence). The length of the CDR3 is 11 residues. The CDR3: CSAGGGYEQYF. CDR3 bases: TGCAGTGCCGGCGGCGGCTACGAGCAGTACTTC.

This clone was detected a few times. The rearrangement uses TRBV18 and TRBJ2-1; TRBD2 might be the D (6 bases). Deletions cut 3 bases from V and 6 bases from J, with 15 bases between. This CDR3 contains 15 residues. The V gene's germline CDR1 is KGHSH and CDR2 LQKENI. Here the CDR3 reads CASSPPSVKGNEQFF. Here the CDR3 DNA reads TGTGCCAGCTCACCTCCTAGCGTGAAAGGCAATGAGCAGTTCTTC.

This clone has a handful of counts. The CDR3 DNA reads as TGCAGCGTCCGGACAGGCCTAAGCTCTGGAAACACCATATATTTT. Translated, it gives CSVRTGLSSGNTIYF. The chain links TRBV29-1 to TRBJ1-3, with 7 nucleotides matching TRBD1. CDR1 is SQVTM and CDR2 is ANQGSEA in the germline V gene. The V and J ends lost 6 bases and 0 bases, in that order; junction bases with no gene match: 8. The CDR3 runs 15 residues.

The chain carries TRBV30 and TRBJ1-2; 8 bases are shared with TRBD1. Germline V gene data show CDR1 as GTSNPN and CDR2 as SVGIG (reference sequence). The CDR3 has 13 residues. V lost 5 bases to trimming and J lost 2 bases; unmatched junction nucleotides: 4. This chain's CDR3 is CAWGTGQNYGYTF. Written as DNA, the CDR3 is TGTGCCTGGGGGACAGGCCAAAACTATGGCTACACCTTC.

The chain has TRBV20-1 and TRBJ1-2; tentatively, D is TRBD1 (6 bases). This CDR3 region has 11 residues. Per the germline V gene, CDR1 is DFQATT and CDR2 is SNEGSKA (reference sequence). V was clipped by 5 bases and J by 8 bases, with 12 bases between them. The CDR3 here is CSAPDRGGYTF. CDR3 DNA: TGCAGTGCTCCGGACAGAGGCGGCTACACCTTC.

This clone was found a few times. This rearrangement joins TRBV6-6 to TRBJ2-3, with D possibly matching TRBD2 (5 bases). Germline values: CDR1 MNHNY, CDR2 SVGAGI (reference sequence). V was clipped by 7 bases and J by 1 base, with 18 bases between them. CDR3 length equals 16 residues. CDR3 sequence: CASILSELVGTDTQYF. The CDR3 DNA follows: TGTGCCAGCATCCTCTCCGAACTAGTCGGCACAGATACGCAGTATTTT.

The chain employs TRBV4-3 and TRBJ2-6, with 10 bases matching TRBD2. Unmatched junction bases numbered 8, after V lost 4 bases and J lost 2 bases. The V gene's germline CDR1 is LGHNA and CDR2 YSLEER. The CDR3 is 18 amino acids. CDR3 sequence (DNA): TGCGCCAGCAGCCTCGAGCGGGGGGGGAGCGCTGGGGCCAACGTCCTGACTTTC. Protein sequence: CASSLERGGSAGANVLTF.

This clone occurred a few times. The chain couples TRBV7-9 to TRBJ1-3, with D perhaps TRBD1 (5 bases). V lost 3 bases to trimming and J lost 0 bases, with 9 bases between them. The germline CDR1 and CDR2 sequences are SEHNR and FQNEAQ (reference sequence). This CDR3 region has 15 residues. In DNA form, the CDR3 reads TGTGCCAGCAGCTTCCAGGGCAACTCTGGAAACACCATATATTTT. This codes for CASSFQGNSGNTIYF.

The rearrangement joins TRBV7-3 to TRBJ2-2; TRBD2 aligns across 7 bases. CDR1 is SGHTA, CDR2 FQGTGA, per germline. This CDR3 is built from 13 residues. J lost 6 bases, V lost 2 bases, and 0 bases had no gene match. CDR3 sequence: CASSLAGAGELFF. CDR3 DNA: TGTGCCAGCAGCTTAGCGGGGGCCGGGGAGCTGTTTTTT.